This is a list of T cell receptor beta chains from one sample in a study of sequential checkpoint blockade in melanoma. Sequencing was performed with immunoSEQ multiplex PCR; in TCRdb, only in-frame clones are kept and a portion is missing. The sample lists about 14,000 clones, roughly 50% occurring once. Sample: CD8+ T cells sorted from blood (inferred from file names), taken from a patient given nivolumab and ipilimumab in sequence. The source of these receptors is a human donor with melanoma. Each CDR3 is given with its conserved first and last residue. D genes are given only for firm matches. Clone size is not always given. Where it is, it says once, few, many or a class for expanded clones.

TGTGCCAGCAGCCCGGAGGAAGGACAGGATCTAAACGTCCTGACTTTC	CASSPEEGQDLNVLTF	TRBD1	TRBV27	16	.	TRBJ2-6
TGTGCCATCTGGGGGGGCTACGAGCAGTACTTC	CAIWGGYEQYF	TRBD2	TRBV10-3	11	.	TRBJ2-7
TGTGCCAGCAGCTATCTGGACAGGGGGGACTACGAGCAGTACTTC	CASSYLDRGDYEQYF	TRBD1	TRBV7-9	15	.	TRBJ2-7
TGTGCCAGCAGCTCGACAGGGAGCCACGAGCAGTACTTC	CASSSTGSHEQYF	TRBD1	TRBV5-4	13	.	TRBJ2-7
TGCGCCAGCAGCCAATTGAGGGGGCAGGGGGCAGGCTACACCTTC	CASSQLRGQGAGYTF	TRBD1	TRBV4-1	15	.	TRBJ1-2
TGTGCCAGCAGCTTTGTGTGCGACACCGGGGAGCTGTTTTTT	CASSFVCDTGELFF	.	TRBV12-1	14	.	TRBJ2-2
TGTGCCAGCAGCTTCATCGCGCTAGGAGAGACCCAGTACTTC	CASSFIALGETQYF	.	TRBV7-9	14	.	TRBJ2-5
TGTGCCAGCCGACCCAGCGGGGAAACCTACGAGCAGTACTTC	CASRPSGETYEQYF	TRBD2	TRBV14	14	.	TRBJ2-7
TGCGCCAGCAGCCAAGCCTACGGCTACAATGAGCAGTTCTTC	CASSQAYGYNEQFF	.	TRBV4-1	14	few	TRBJ2-1
TGCAGCGTTGAAAGGAACCGGGGCTACGAGCAGTACTTC	CSVERNRGYEQYF	.	TRBV29-1	13	.	TRBJ2-7
TGTGCCAGCAGTTGGCTGAGGGCCGGGGGCGAGCAGTACTTC	CASSWLRAGGEQYF	.	TRBV27	14	few	TRBJ2-7
TGCGCCAGCAGCGTTTTAGGAGCGGGGGGGTACAATGAGCAGTTCTTC	CASSVLGAGGYNEQFF	TRBD2	TRBV10-2	16	few	TRBJ2-1
TGTGCCAGCACCGACTCGACTAGCGAGTACAATGAGCAGTTCTTC	CASTDSTSEYNEQFF	TRBD2	TRBV6-5	15	.	TRBJ2-1
TGTGCCAGCAGGGAGCGGGGATTACAAGAGACCCAGTACTTC	CASRERGLQETQYF	TRBD2	TRBV6-1	14	.	TRBJ2-5
TGTGCCAGCACCGACTCGACTAGCGAGTACAATGAGCAGTTCTTC	CASTDSTSEYNEQFF	TRBD2	TRBV6-6	15	few	TRBJ2-1
TGTGCCAGTAGTAAGAGCTCTGGAAACACCATATATTTT	CASSKSSGNTIYF	.	TRBV19	13	medium-sized	TRBJ1-3
TGTGCCAGCAGCCCCGCCCCCAGGACAGGACGAACGAACACCGGGGAGCTGTTTTTT	CASSPAPRTGRTNTGELFF	.	TRBV21-1	19	.	TRBJ2-2
TGCGCCAGCAGTAGGGACAAGCTCGACTCCTACGAGCAGTACTTC	CASSRDKLDSYEQYF	.	TRBV5-1	15	.	TRBJ2-7
TGCGCCAGCAGCTTGGCCCCGGGAGAGGTCTACGAGCAGTACTTC	CASSLAPGEVYEQYF	.	TRBV5-1	15	.	TRBJ2-7
TGTGCCAGCAGCTTGGCCGGGTCTGGGGCCAACGTCCTGACTTTC	CASSLAGSGANVLTF	.	TRBV5-4	15	.	TRBJ2-6
TGTGCCAGTACCGCCGGGACAGGTTACTCCTACGAGCAGTACTTC	CASTAGTGYSYEQYF	TRBD1	TRBV19	15	.	TRBJ2-7
TGTGCCAGCAGTGACCGGACAGAAAGATACGAGCAGTACTTC	CASSDRTERYEQYF	.	TRBV2	14	.	TRBJ2-7
TGTGCCAGCAGCTGGACAGGGGGCTCCGGTGGCTACACCTTC	CASSWTGGSGGYTF	TRBD1	TRBV5-4	14	medium-sized	TRBJ1-2
TGTGCCAGCAGCTTGTTAACAGGGAATTCACCCCTCCACTTT	CASSLLTGNSPLHF	.	TRBV5-4	14	medium-sized	TRBJ1-6
TGTGCCAGTAGTTTCGGACACAAACCATATGGCTACACCTTC	CASSFGHKPYGYTF	.	TRBV19	14	.	TRBJ1-2
TGTGCCAGCAGCTCGGTGGGGGCCCGCTCGCATGGCTACACCTTC	CASSSVGARSHGYTF	.	TRBV5-8	15	once	TRBJ1-2
TGTGCCTGGAGTGGGGGCAGGGGGAACCCCTATGGCTACACCTTC	CAWSGGRGNPYGYTF	TRBD1	TRBV30	15	few	TRBJ1-2
TGTGCCAGCAGCCCCCCGGGACTGAACACCGGGGAGCTGTTTTTT	CASSPPGLNTGELFF	.	TRBV7-6	15	.	TRBJ2-2
TGTGCCAGCAGGCGAGGAACTAGCTTCTCCACCGGGGAGCTGTTTTTT	CASRRGTSFSTGELFF	.	TRBV5-4	16	.	TRBJ2-2
TGTGCCAGCAGCTTATGGGCTAGCGGGGGAGATCAAGAGACCCAGTACTTC	CASSLWASGGDQETQYF	TRBD2	TRBV13	17	.	TRBJ2-5
TGTGCCAGCAGTTTCGGGGGGAGGAATTCACCCCTCCGCTTT	CASSFGGRNSPLRF	.	TRBV6-5	14	.	TRBJ1-6
TGCGCCAGCAGCCAGTCGACAGGGGGCTACGAGCAGTACTTC	CASSQSTGGYEQYF	TRBD1	TRBV5-1	14	once	TRBJ2-7
TGTGCCAGCAGCTCCAGGGACAGTAATTCACCCCTCCACTTT	CASSSRDSNSPLHF	TRBD1	TRBV7-9	14	.	TRBJ1-6
TGTGCCAGCAGTGACGCGGGAGTCTCCTACAATGAGCAGTTCTTC	CASSDAGVSYNEQFF	TRBD2	TRBV2	15	.	TRBJ2-1
TGTGCCAGCAGCTTAGGGGAGGAGGGGGCCTATGGCTACACCTTC	CASSLGEEGAYGYTF	TRBD1	TRBV5-4	15	.	TRBJ1-2
TGTGCCAGTACCATGACTAGCACCTCTTCAACGCAGTATTTT	CASTMTSTSSTQYF	TRBD2	TRBV19	14	few	TRBJ2-3
TGTGCCAGCAGTTTATATGCGGGGGGCTACAATGAGCAGTTCTTC	CASSLYAGGYNEQFF	TRBD2	TRBV28	15	.	TRBJ2-1
TGTGCCACATACGGGACAGCATACAATGAGCAGTTCTTC	CATYGTAYNEQFF	TRBD1	TRBV27	13	.	TRBJ2-1
TGTGCCAGCAGTGCTCTGACTAGCGGGGGGGCGGATGAGCAGTTCTTC	CASSALTSGGADEQFF	TRBD2	TRBV2	16	.	TRBJ2-1
TGTGCCAGCCCAGTTCAGGGGTGCGGCAATCAGCCCCAGCATTTT	CASPVQGCGNQPQHF	.	TRBV27	15	.	TRBJ1-5
TGTGCCTGGAGCGGGACTAGCGGGAGAGACGAGCAGTACTTC	CAWSGTSGRDEQYF	TRBD2	TRBV30	14	.	TRBJ2-7
TGTGCCATCAGTGGGGGACTAGCGGCCTACAATGAGCAGTTCTTC	CAISGGLAAYNEQFF	TRBD2	TRBV10-3	15	.	TRBJ2-1
TGCGCCAGCAGTGAGTCGGGTAGGGATAGGAGGGATGAGCAGTTCTTC	CASSESGRDRRDEQFF	.	TRBV10-1	16	once	TRBJ2-1
TGCGCCAGCAGCAGCCCGGACAGGGGCGTCGACAATGAGCAGTTCTTC	CASSSPDRGVDNEQFF	TRBD1	TRBV5-1	16	.	TRBJ2-1
TGTGCCAGCAGTTTATCGATACTAGCGGGGGAGGAAGATACGCAGTATTTT	CASSLSILAGEEDTQYF	TRBD2	TRBV27	17	few	TRBJ2-3
TGTGCCAGCAGTTTAACTAGCGGGGGGGACCAGGAGCAGTTCTTC	CASSLTSGGDQEQFF	TRBD2	TRBV27	15	once	TRBJ2-1
TGTGCCAGCAGCTTGTACGGGACTAGCAACGAGCAGTACTTC	CASSLYGTSNEQYF	TRBD2	TRBV7-9	14	few	TRBJ2-7
TGCGCCAGCAGCCGCGTGTCAGCGGGAAGCTCCTACAATGAGCAGTTCTTC	CASSRVSAGSSYNEQFF	TRBD2	TRBV4-1	17	few	TRBJ2-1
TGTGCCAGCTATGCACCCTTACCAGGAAAGACCTATGGCTACACCTTC	CASYAPLPGKTYGYTF	.	TRBV5-4	16	.	TRBJ1-2
TGTGCCAGCAGCTTGGGATGGAGCAGCCACGAGCAGTACTTC	CASSLGWSSHEQYF	.	TRBV5-4	14	.	TRBJ2-7
TGTGCCAGCAGCAAAGCCCCCCGAGGTCCGACCCAGTACTTC	CASSKAPRGPTQYF	.	TRBV21-1	14	medium-sized	TRBJ2-5
TGCGCCAGCAGCCGGGTGCTAGCCCCCACAGATACGCAGTATTTT	CASSRVLAPTDTQYF	.	TRBV4-1	15	.	TRBJ2-3
TGTGCCAGCAGCTTTCCCGGGGTTTACGAGCAGTACTTC	CASSFPGVYEQYF	.	TRBV5-5	13	.	TRBJ2-7
TGTGCCAGCAGTACCGGAGGGGATGGCTACACCTTC	CASSTGGDGYTF	.	TRBV6-6	12	few	TRBJ1-2